These T cell receptor beta chains were read from a single sample in a study of Ad26.COV2.S vaccination and SARS-CoV-2 variants. Sequenced by immunoSEQ multiplex PCR; TCRdb stores in-frame clones only, minus some. The data show approximately 420,000 clones, about 85% seen once. The sample in question was peripheral blood, obtained in a trial of Ad26.COV2.S vaccine versus placebo. Receptors were obtained from a person between 18 and 59 years old who received the Ad26.COV2.S COVID-19 vaccine or a placebo. Both conserved end residues are part of each CDR3. The D gene is left open where the match is weak. Size tells how often a clone was seen (once, few, many) or the class of an expanded clone, and some rows leave it out.

TGCGCCAGCAGTCCTGGACAGGGAAGCGGCTACACCTTC	CASSPGQGSGYTF	TRBD1	NA	TRBJ1-2	TRBV10-2
TGTGCCAGCAGCTTAGAGCGTTTCAGGGGGGCAAACACTGAAGCTTTCTTT	CASSLERFRGANTEAFF	TRBD1	once	TRBJ1-1	TRBV7-8
TGTGCCAGCAGCTTAAATAGGGCCGCAGCCTACGAGCAGTACTTC	CASSLNRAAAYEQYF	NA	NA	TRBJ2-7	TRBV7-9
TGTGCCAGCAGCTTAGTCAGGGAAGAGACCCAGTACTTC	CASSLVREETQYF	NA	NA	TRBJ2-5	TRBV7-2
TGCGCCAGCAGCTCGTTGGGTTACCCCACAGATACGCAGTATTTT	CASSSLGYPTDTQYF	NA	NA	TRBJ2-3	TRBV5-1
TGCGCCAGCAGCTTGGAAGGGACCGGGGAGCTGTTTTTT	CASSLEGTGELFF	NA	NA	TRBJ2-2	TRBV5-1
TGTGCCAGCAGCCCAGGAGGAGATACGCAGTATTTT	CASSPGGDTQYF	NA	NA	TRBJ2-3	TRBV13
TGTGCCAGCAGCTCGGGACTTTGGAGTCAAGAGACCCAGTACTTC	CASSSGLWSQETQYF	NA	NA	TRBJ2-5	TRBV11-2
TGTGCCAGCAGCTTCGCCCAGGGACTCGAGCAGTACTTC	CASSFAQGLEQYF	NA	NA	TRBJ2-7	TRBV11-3
TGCAGCGTTCCGAAACTTGACAGAGCCGGGGAGCTGTTTTTT	CSVPKLDRAGELFF	NA	NA	TRBJ2-2	TRBV29-1
TGTGCCAGCTCACCAGGGTTGTTCCCGGAGACCCAGTACTTC	CASSPGLFPETQYF	NA	NA	TRBJ2-5	TRBV18
TGTGCCAGCAGCCTAGTAGGACGGCAAGAGACCCAGTACTTC	CASSLVGRQETQYF	NA	once	TRBJ2-5	TRBV7-2
TGTGCCAGCAGCCCCGGGCAGCGCAGGGGGAAGTCTGGGGCCCTCCACTTT	CASSPGQRRGKSGALHF	TRBD1	NA	TRBJ1-6	TRBV11-2
TGTGCCAGCAGTCCGGGACAGGTGGTAGATCAGCCCCAGCATTTT	CASSPGQVVDQPQHF	TRBD1	NA	TRBJ1-5	TRBV6-5
TGTGCCAGCAGTGATATGTCCGGGGAGCTGTTTTTT	CASSDMSGELFF	NA	NA	TRBJ2-2	TRBV2
TGTGCCAGCAATGGACTAGCGGTTGAGCAGTTCTTC	CASNGLAVEQFF	TRBD2	NA	TRBJ2-1	TRBV28
TGCAGTGCCTTGTCCTACAATGAGCAGTTCTTC	CSALSYNEQFF	NA	NA	TRBJ2-1	TRBV20-1
TGTGCCATCAGTGGTCAGTGGGACAGGCTCAATGAGCAGTTCTTC	CAISGQWDRLNEQFF	TRBD1	NA	TRBJ2-1	TRBV10-3
TGTGCCAGCCACTTTACAGGGATCAACACTGAAGCTTTCTTT	CASHFTGINTEAFF	NA	NA	TRBJ1-1	TRBV6-5
TGTGCCAGCAGCTTGCTGTCGGACAACTATGGCTACACCTTC	CASSLLSDNYGYTF	NA	NA	TRBJ1-2	TRBV5-5
TGTGCCAGTAGTAGAGGTACTGAAGCTTTCTTT	CASSRGTEAFF	NA	NA	TRBJ1-1	TRBV19
TGCGCCAGCAGCCTCCTCCCGAGCGGGTATCCCACAGATACGCAGTATTTT	CASSLLPSGYPTDTQYF	NA	NA	TRBJ2-3	TRBV10-2